This TCR beta chain originates from a study of cytotoxic CD8 clonotypes in ibrutinib-treated CLL. Study results and limitations: Increased clonality at ibrutinib response gave way to a return toward baseline at progression. Among the clonotypes, public ones were uncommon and contracted or held stable on treatment.

This CDR3 has 16 amino acids. CDR1 and CDR2 from the germline V gene are LGHNA and YNFKEQ. Trimming took 5 bases from V and 4 from J; bases not matched to a gene: 10. As to this clone: Its antigen is still unknown.

Only in-frame clones appear in the TCRdb table, and some are missing; sequencing was by immunoSEQ multiplex PCR. The sample includes 150,000 or so clones, roughly three quarters seen only once; the top ten take 13%. This TCR was sampled from a human donor with chronic lymphocytic leukemia. The V gene is TRBV4-2, the J gene TRBJ2-1; 8 nucleotides line up with TRBD1. The sequenced sample was PBMCs, obtained after 12 months of ibrutinib treatment. The CDR3 here is CASSTTSGGGYNEQFF. The CDR3 DNA is TGTGCCAGCAGCACGACTTCAGGGGGCGGGTACAATGAGCAGTTCTTC.